These 21 T cell receptor beta chains originate from one sample sequenced in a study of T cell repertoires in cytomegalovirus infection. TCRdb called the reads again in MiXCR, with one record for every CDR3 protein. The table has some 500,000 distinct CDR3 sequences, more than 30% seen once. Their cognate antigens are unknown. Sequencing was performed on cultured PBMCs, taken from culture after CMV antigen stimulation. The receptors stem from a human donor in good health (CMV status not recorded). Some clones in this sample may be carry-over from other donors' samples.

V usage is TRBV7-2 and J usage is TRBJ2-7; no definite D call. The CDR3 runs to 14 residues. The germline V gene has CDR1 SGHTA and CDR2 FQGNSA. V was cut by 1 base and J by 5 bases, with 12 bases left in between. CDR3 bases: TGTGCCAGCAGCTTAGGGGCAAGGCCACACGAGCAGTACGTC. It codes for CASSLGARPHEQYV.

This sequence joins TRBV7-2 and TRBJ2-3; D is ambiguous. Germline V lookup: CDR1 SGHTA, CDR2 FQGNSA. V gave up 5 bases and J gave up 5 bases, with 11 bases separating them. The CDR3 has 13 amino acids. CDR3 loop: CASSPANEDTQYF. The CDR3 nucleotides read TGTGCCAGCAGCCCCGCGAATGAAGATACGCAGTATTTT.

This clonotype turned up a few times. The rearrangement uses TRBV5-1 and TRBJ2-1, with D tentatively TRBD2 (5 bases). V lost 5 bases and J lost 1, with 16 bases in between. Germline loops: CDR1 SGHRS, CDR2 YFSETQ. CDR3 size: 16 residues. Here the CDR3 reads CASSGSASFSYNEQFF. Written as DNA, the CDR3 is TGCGCCAGCAGTGGGAGCGCATCCTTTTCCTACAATGAGCAGTTCTTC.

The rearrangement joins TRBV5-8 to TRBJ2-1; 8 nucleotides align to TRBD2. The CDR3 loop spans 15 amino acids. V trimming: 4 bases; J trimming: 5 bases; junction bases outside the gene matches: 8. Germline-derived CDR1 and CDR2 are SGHTS and YDEGEE. CDR3 residues: CASSAGLVIHNEQFF. DNA of the CDR3: TGTGCCAGCAGCGCGGGACTAGTTATCCACAATGAGCAGTTCTTC.

CDR3 nucleotide sequence: TGCGCCAGCAGCCAAAGGGGCCTATCCAACGTCCTGACTTTC. It yields the protein CASSQRGLSNVLTF. The genes are TRBV4-1 and TRBJ2-6, with TRBD1 as a possible D gene (5 bases). Trimming stripped 2 bases from V and 8 bases from J, with 10 bases between. The CDR3 loop spans 14 amino acids. Germline V CDR1 and CDR2: MGHRA, YSYEKL.

This clonotype was observed many times. The V and J genes are TRBV6-1 and TRBJ2-1; maybe TRBD1 (6 bases). This CDR3 spans 13 amino acids. Per the germline V gene, CDR1 is MNHNS and CDR2 is SASEGT. V lost 7 bases, J lost 12 bases, and 19 bases lay in between. The CDR3 DNA sequence: TGTGCCAGCACCATGACAAGGGGGATTAGGCAGTTCTTC. As protein: CASTMTRGIRQFF.

The CDR3 loop reads CASNLGTQLSDTQYF. The CDR3, as DNA: TGTGCCAGCAATTTGGGGACTCAGCTGTCAGATACGCAGTATTTT. V usage is TRBV11-2 and J usage is TRBJ2-3; D possibly corresponds to TRBD2 (6 bases). V lost 7 bases, J lost 4 bases, and 18 bases lay in between. CDR1 is SGHAT and CDR2 is FQNNGV in the germline V gene. This CDR3 has 15 residues.

The chain couples TRBV15 to TRBJ2-5; a possible D gene is TRBD1 (5 bases). Deletions cut 1 base from V and 4 bases from J, with 13 bases between. The CDR3 runs to 15 residues. Germline-derived CDR1 and CDR2 are LNHNV and YYDKDF (reference sequence). The CDR3 nucleotides read TGTGCCACCAGCAGAGGCCTCGACAGTGGAGAGACCCAGTACTTC. Protein sequence: CATSRGLDSGETQYF.

This clonotype turned up a few times. This chain uses TRBV29-1 with TRBJ2-3; tentatively, D is TRBD1 (6 bases). Per the germline V gene, CDR1 is SQVTM and CDR2 is ANQGSEA. This CDR3 comprises 12 residues. Trimming left V 7 bases short and J 5 bases short, with 13 bases between. The CDR3 here is CSADEGGDTQYF. CDR3 nucleotide sequence: TGCAGCGCGGACGAAGGGGGAGATACGCAGTATTTT.

The rearrangement uses TRBV6-5 and TRBJ1-1; maybe TRBD1 (5 bases). V was clipped by 4 bases and J by 2 bases, with 17 bases between them. Germline assignment: CDR1 MNHEY and CDR2 SVGAGI. The CDR3 contains 16 residues. CDR3 loop: CASSSGTPSPNTEAFF. CDR3 coding DNA: TGTGCCAGCAGTTCCGGGACCCCAAGCCCCAACACTGAAGCTTTCTTT.

V gene TRBV20-1 combines with J gene TRBJ2-5; 13 bases align to TRBD2. This CDR3 contains 14 residues. Per germline, CDR1 DFQATT and CDR2 SNEGSKA (reference sequence). Trimming took 5 bases from V and 5 from J; bases not matched to a gene: 5. The chain's CDR3 is CSARLAGGWETQYF. CDR3 bases: TGCAGTGCTCGACTAGCGGGAGGTTGGGAGACCCAGTACTTC.

With regard to this clonotype: An end of the junction differs from the germline gene, which may be a read error. The gene calls are TRBV5-3 and TRBJ2-1; D possibly corresponds to TRBD1 (6 bases). TRBV5-3 is an open reading frame, and its role is uncertain. The CDR3 is made up of 14 amino acids. The CDR3 spells CASSLRGWANEQFF. For the CDR3, the DNA is TGTGCCAGCAGCTTAAGGGGGTGGGCGAATGAGCAGTTCTTC.

This clonotype came up many times. The V call is TRBV27, the J call TRBJ2-7; D uncertain. The CDR3 has 13 residues. Germline values: CDR1 MNHEY, CDR2 SMNVEV (reference sequence). V lost 9 bases and J lost 6, with 18 bases in between. The CDR3 bases are TGTGCCAGTTTTGGCCGGCTGGGGTTCGAGCAGTACTTC. The encoded protein is CASFGRLGFEQYF.

The J gene is TRBJ1-1, the V gene TRBV15; D is possibly TRBD1 (5 bases). V lost 6 bases and J 0 bases, leaving 11 bases between the germline ends. The CDR3 is 14 amino acids. Germline values: CDR1 LNHNV, CDR2 YYDKDF (reference sequence). The CDR3 spells CATRGGGVNTEAFF. CDR3 DNA: TGTGCCACCAGGGGAGGAGGGGTGAACACTGAAGCTTTCTTT.

This clonotype was picked up a small number of times. The chain uses TRBV11-2 and TRBJ2-5; 11 nucleotides align to TRBD2. V lost 4 bases, J lost 4 bases, and 5 bases stayed unmatched. The CDR3 extends over 15 amino acids. The V gene's germline CDR1 is SGHAT and CDR2 FQNNGV. CDR3 sequence: CASSSLAGVRETQYF. CDR3 sequence (DNA): TGTGCCAGCAGCTCACTAGCGGGAGTACGAGAGACCCAGTACTTC.

With respect to this clonotype: A read error may be the cause here, since a much bigger clone is one base away. The CDR3 DNA sequence: TGTGTCAGCAGTCTTTATGAAGGAAACACCATATATTTT. The encoded protein is CVSSLYEGNTIYF. V is TRBV7-2 and J is TRBJ1-3; the D is unclear. This CDR3 has 13 amino acids. The germline gives CDR1 SGHTA, CDR2 FQGNSA.

V is TRBV9 and J is TRBJ1-5, with unresolved D. The CDR3 covers 17 residues. The germline V and J ends were trimmed by 1 base and 1 base, with 15 bases remaining between them. Germline V gene sequence: CDR1 SGDLS, CDR2 YYNGEE. The CDR3: CASSVPGHSASNQPQHF. CDR3 sequence (DNA): TGTGCCAGCAGCGTACCCGGTCACTCGGCCAGCAATCAGCCCCAGCATTTT. The full variable domain, completed using reference TRBV9 and TRBJ1-5, is DSGVTQTPKHLITATGQRVTLRCSPRSGDLSVYWYQQSLDQGLQFLIQYYNGEERAKGNILERFSAQQFPDLHSELNLSSLELGDSALYFCASSVPGHSASNQPQHFGDGTRLSIL.

The chain carries TRBV6-2 or TRBV6-3 and TRBJ1-5; maybe TRBD1 (5 bases). The CDR3 runs 15 residues. Trimming pared 5 bases from V and 3 bases from J, leaving 14 bases between. Per the germline V gene, CDR1 is MNHEY and CDR2 is SVGEGT. CDR3: CASSLYLTVNQPQHF. In DNA, the CDR3 is TGTGCCAGCAGTCTCTATTTGACAGTCAATCAGCCCCAGCATTTT.

This clonotype came up a few times. This chain joins TRBV29-1 and TRBJ2-5, with TRBD1 matching 8 bases. The CDR3 spans 12 residues. Germline V gives CDR1 SQVTM, CDR2 ANQGSEA. The V segment lost 5 bases and the J segment 2 bases; nucleotides outside the gene matches: 1. The CDR3 DNA sequence: TGCAGCGTTCGACAGGGGCAAGAGACCCAGTACTTC. Its protein is CSVRQGQETQYF.

The chain recombines TRBV29-1 with TRBJ2-3; TRBD1 matches 8 bases. V trimming: 6 bases; J trimming: 3 bases; junction bases outside the gene matches: 2. In germline, CDR1 is SQVTM, CDR2 ANQGSEA. The CDR3 is made up of 12 amino acids. CDR3 bases: TGCAGCGTGGGGACAGGTACAGATACGCAGTATTTT. Translation: CSVGTGTDTQYF.

The chain links TRBV12-3 or TRBV12-4 to TRBJ2-3; a weak D match, TRBD2 (5 bases). This CDR3 has 13 amino acids. V was pared by 7 bases and J by 4 bases, with 12 bases between. This chain's CDR3 is CASTAVTSDTQYF. The CDR3 DNA reads as TGTGCCAGCACAGCGGTAACGTCAGATACGCAGTATTTT.